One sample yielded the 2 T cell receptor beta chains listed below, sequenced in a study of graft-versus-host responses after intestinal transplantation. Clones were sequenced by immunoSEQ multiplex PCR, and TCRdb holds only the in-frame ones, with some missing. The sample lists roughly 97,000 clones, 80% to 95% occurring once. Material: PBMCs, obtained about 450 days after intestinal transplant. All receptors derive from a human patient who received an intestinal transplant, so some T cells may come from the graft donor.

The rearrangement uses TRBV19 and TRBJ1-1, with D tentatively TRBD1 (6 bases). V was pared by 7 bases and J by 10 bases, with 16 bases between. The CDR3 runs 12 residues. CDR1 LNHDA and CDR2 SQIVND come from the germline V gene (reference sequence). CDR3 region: CASTRGGQSAFF. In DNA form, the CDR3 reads TGTGCCAGTACCAGGGGAGGACAGTCAGCTTTCTTT.

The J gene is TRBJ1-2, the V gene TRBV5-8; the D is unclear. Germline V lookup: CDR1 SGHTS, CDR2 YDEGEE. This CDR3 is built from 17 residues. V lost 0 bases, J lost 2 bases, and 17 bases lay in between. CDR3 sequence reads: CASSLDPGTVGNYGYTF. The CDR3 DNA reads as TGTGCCAGCAGCTTGGACCCGGGTACGGTTGGAAACTATGGCTACACCTTC. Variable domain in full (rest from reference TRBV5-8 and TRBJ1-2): EAGVTQSPTHLIKTRGQQATLRCSPISGHTSVYWYQQALGLGLQFLLWYDEGEERNRGNFPPRFSGRQFPNYSSELNVNALELEDSALYLCASSLDPGTVGNYGYTFGSGTRLTVV.